This passage covers 27 T cell receptor beta chains from one sample sequenced in a study of blood T cell repertoires in COVID-19. Assay used: immunoSEQ multiplex PCR; TCRdb lists only in-frame clones, some missing. The repertoire holds 150,000 to 200,000 clones, with approximately 86% as singletons. Material for sequencing was peripheral blood. These TCRs come from a man aged 60 to 69 with COVID-19, enrolled during active disease.

This clone was detected only once. The chain combines TRBV28 with TRBJ1-5, with 9 bases aligning to TRBD1. V dropped 6 bases and J dropped 7; count of bases not matched to a gene: 10. The CDR3 extends over 15 amino acids. Germline V gene data show CDR1 as MDHEN and CDR2 as SYDVKM. CDR3 nucleotides: TGTGCCAGCAGGACTGGAACAGGGGGCTGGCAGCCCCAGCATTTT. Amino acids: CASRTGTGGWQPQHF. The whole variable domain, remainder taken from reference TRBV28 and TRBJ1-5, is DVKVTQSSRYLVKRTGEKVFLECVQDMDHENMFWYRQDPGLGLRLIYFSYDVKMKEKGDIPEGYSVSREKKERFSLILESASTNQTSMYLCASRTGTGGWQPQHFGDGTRLSIL.

This sequence joins TRBV7-3 and TRBJ2-2; 10 bases align to TRBD2. The CDR3 totals 16 residues. The germline V gene encodes CDR1 SGHTA and CDR2 FQGTGA. V trimming: 2 bases; J trimming: 4 bases; junction bases outside the gene matches: 4. This chain's CDR3 is CASSLLAGVPTGELFF. The DNA for the CDR3 is TGTGCCAGCAGCTTACTAGCGGGAGTCCCCACCGGGGAGCTGTTTTTT.

This clone was seen only once. This chain connects TRBV6-5 to TRBJ2-7; D might be TRBD1 (6 bases). The V gene lost 2 bases and the J gene lost 5 bases, with 16 bases spanning the gap. Germline CDR1 and CDR2: MNHEY and SVGAGI. The CDR3 has 15 residues. The CDR3: CASSYEDSRFNEQYF. CDR3 DNA: TGTGCCAGCAGTTACGAGGACAGCCGCTTTAACGAGCAGTACTTC.

V is TRBV5-8 and J is TRBJ1-1, with D perhaps TRBD1 (5 bases). Per the germline V gene, CDR1 is SGHTS and CDR2 is YDEGEE. The CDR3 is made up of 15 amino acids. V lost 1 base and J lost 7, with 17 bases in between. Here the CDR3 DNA reads TGTGCCAGCAGCTTGCGGTCGACAGTGGTATTTGAAGCTTTCTTT. Residues: CASSLRSTVVFEAFF.

The genes are TRBV7-3 and TRBJ2-5; 7 positions agree with TRBD1. The CDR3 extends over 14 amino acids. The ends lost 5 bases at V and 2 bases at J; junction bases unmatched: 5. CDR1 SGHTA and CDR2 FQGTGA come from the germline V gene. The CDR3, as DNA: TGTGCCAGCAGCCTGGGGACAGCTCAAGAGACCCAGTACTTC. Translating gives CASSLGTAQETQYF.

This chain connects TRBV24-1 to TRBJ2-2, with 8 bases identical to TRBD2. V was clipped by 5 bases and J by 4 bases; unmatched bases: 11. The CDR3 is 17 amino acids. CDR1 KGHDR and CDR2 SFDVKD come from the germline V gene. CDR3 amino acids: CATSAFRGGRSTGELFF. CDR3 sequence (DNA): TGTGCCACCAGTGCCTTCCGGGGGGGCAGGAGCACCGGGGAGCTGTTTTTT.

This rearrangement joins TRBV12-3 or TRBV12-4 to TRBJ1-1; D is unresolved. With 5 bases removed from V and 11 bases from J, the gap between germline ends came to 18 bases. The CDR3 has 13 amino acids. The CDR3 sequence is CASSLRVGPRAFF. Here the CDR3 DNA reads TGTGCCAGCAGTCTCCGCGTTGGTCCCCGCGCTTTCTTT.

The J gene is TRBJ2-5, the V gene TRBV5-4; 10 positions match TRBD2. The CDR3 is 13 residues long. Trimming at V came to 3 bases and at J to 5 bases, leaving 1 base not matched to a gene. CDR1 and CDR2 (germline): SGHNT, YYREEE (reference sequence). The CDR3 nucleotides read TGTGCCAGCAGCTCGGGACTAGCGGAGACCCAGTACTTC. Encoded protein: CASSSGLAETQYF. Looking up the rest from reference TRBV5-4 and TRBJ2-5 gives the full variable domain: ETGVTQSPTHLIKTRGQQVTLRCSSQSGHNTVSWYQQALGQGPQFIFQYYREEENGRGNFPPRFSGLQFPNYSSELNVNALELDDSALYLCASSSGLAETQYFGPGTRLLVL.

V gene TRBV6-5 combines with J gene TRBJ1-4; 7 bases fit TRBD1. The V gene's germline CDR1 is MNHEY and CDR2 SVGAGI. The length of the CDR3 is 15 residues. Germline trimming cut 2 bases from V and 4 bases from J; bases unmatched to any gene: 4. The CDR3 DNA is TGTGCCAGCAGTTACGCGGACAGGTTTAATGAAAAACTGTTTTTT. It codes for CASSYADRFNEKLFF.

This clone was picked up a small number of times. The chain combines TRBV3-1 (or the pseudogene TRBV3-2) with TRBJ2-7, with a weak D call TRBD2 (6 bases). Trimming removed 8 bases at V and 13 bases at J, with 24 bases between. The germline V gene has CDR1 LGHDT and CDR2 YNNKEL (reference sequence). CDR3 length: 13 residues. The CDR3 DNA is TGTGCCAGCGGGAGCCAAGAGGGGAGGTTAGTCTACTTC. As protein: CASGSQEGRLVYF.

The J gene is TRBJ1-5, the V gene TRBV12-3 or TRBV12-4, with D possibly matching TRBD1 (5 bases). V was pared by 5 bases and J by 6 bases, with 11 bases between. The CDR3 extends over 13 amino acids. The CDR3 reads CASSPQEGQPQHF. CDR3 sequence (DNA): TGTGCCAGCAGTCCACAGGAGGGTCAGCCCCAGCATTTT.

The rearrangement uses TRBV2 and TRBJ1-5; 8 bases agree with TRBD1. Losses at the gene ends were 4 bases for V and 0 bases for J; bases not matched to a gene: 2. Germline CDR1 reads SNHLY; CDR2 reads FYNNEI. The CDR3 runs to 15 residues. CDR3 amino acids: CASSGTGNSNQPQHF. CDR3 DNA: TGTGCCAGCAGTGGGACAGGGAATAGCAATCAGCCCCAGCATTTT.

The chain recombines TRBV7-9 with TRBJ1-1; a possible D gene is TRBD1 (6 bases). V lost 6 bases and J 0 bases, leaving 17 bases between the germline ends. The CDR3 is made up of 16 amino acids. Per the germline V gene, CDR1 is SEHNR and CDR2 is FQNEAQ (reference sequence). CDR3 region: CASSRLTGLMNTEAFF. As DNA, the CDR3 is TGTGCCAGCAGTCGACTAACAGGGTTGATGAACACTGAAGCTTTCTTT.

This rearrangement joins TRBV2 to TRBJ1-3, with a tentative D call TRBD1 (5 bases). V lost 6 bases and J lost 2, with 17 bases in between. In germline, CDR1 is SNHLY, CDR2 FYNNEI. The CDR3 runs 16 residues. The CDR3 DNA is TGTGCCAGCAGCCTCCAAGGGGCAGGCACTGGAAACACCATATATTTT. This translates into CASSLQGAGTGNTIYF.

The chain recombines TRBV7-2 with TRBJ2-1; 14 bases agree with TRBD2. Looked up from germline, CDR1 is SGHTA and CDR2 is FQGNSA. V lost 4 bases and J lost 8; bases outside the gene matches: 10. CDR3 length equals 17 residues. CDR3 coding DNA: TGTGCCAGCAGCTCCCTAGCCGGGACTAGCGGGGGTTATGAGCAGTTCTTC. Translated, it gives CASSSLAGTSGGYEQFF.

This clone was seen once. This rearrangement joins TRBV24-1 to TRBJ2-2, with 9 bases identical to TRBD2. J lost 5 bases, V lost 2 bases, and 5 bases had no gene match. The V gene's germline CDR1 is KGHDR and CDR2 SFDVKD. This CDR3 is built from 16 residues. The CDR3 protein is CATSDYLAGKTGELFF. CDR3 bases: TGTGCCACCAGTGATTACCTAGCGGGGAAAACCGGGGAGCTGTTTTTT.

The chain combines TRBV3-1 (or the pseudogene TRBV3-2) with TRBJ1-3; D ambiguous. V was cut by 1 base and J by 3 bases, with 7 bases left in between. This CDR3 comprises 14 residues. The V gene's germline CDR1 is LGHDT and CDR2 YNNKEL (reference sequence). CDR3 amino acids: CASSQGALGNTIYF. CDR3 nucleotides: TGTGCCAGCAGCCAAGGGGCGCTTGGAAACACCATATATTTT.

The rearrangement uses TRBV5-6 and TRBJ2-1; no clear D. The CDR3 has 12 amino acids. Germline CDR1 and CDR2: SGHDT and YYEEEE. Trimming took off 4 bases at V and 6 bases at J, with 8 bases between the two ends. CDR3 sequence: CASSRVGNEQFF. For the CDR3, the DNA is TGTGCCAGCAGCCGGGTAGGCAATGAGCAGTTCTTC.

The rearrangement links TRBV29-1 to TRBJ1-2, with D possibly being TRBD1 (6 bases). V was cut by 4 bases and J by 2 bases, with 14 bases left in between. The CDR3 is made up of 14 amino acids. CDR1 SQVTM and CDR2 ANQGSEA come from the germline V gene. This CDR3 reads CSVVQGKMNYGYTF. CDR3 sequence (DNA): TGCAGCGTTGTTCAGGGGAAAATGAACTATGGCTACACCTTC.

This CDR3 is CASSQDRPSGKVRREQYF. The CDR3 nucleotides read TGTGCCAGCAGCCAAGATAGGCCTAGCGGAAAAGTACGTCGCGAGCAGTACTTC. The chain combines TRBV3-1 (or the pseudogene TRBV3-2) with TRBJ2-7; 7 bases are a match to TRBD2. From germline, CDR1 is LGHDT and CDR2 YNNKEL (reference sequence). The length of the CDR3 is 18 residues. V dropped 0 bases and J dropped 6; count of bases not matched to a gene: 17.

The J gene is TRBJ1-6, the V gene TRBV29-1, with TRBD1 as a possible D gene (6 bases). Trimming took off 5 bases at V and 9 bases at J, with 17 bases between the two ends. CDR3 length: 14 amino acids. Germline assignment: CDR1 SQVTM and CDR2 ANQGSEA. CDR3 sequence: CSVSSGVASSPLHF. In nucleotides, the CDR3 is TGCAGCGTTTCATCAGGGGTAGCGAGTTCACCCCTCCACTTT.

The chain joins TRBV15 to TRBJ2-3; TRBD1 matches at 10 bases. The junction had 4 bases not matched to a gene; V was cut back by 0 bases and J by 4 bases. Germline CDR1 and CDR2: LNHNV and YYDKDF (reference sequence). This CDR3 contains 16 residues. CDR3 nucleotide sequence: TGTGCCACCAGCAGAGAGGGGGGGACAGGGGCAGATACGCAGTATTTT. Translated, it gives CATSREGGTGADTQYF.

The chain is built from TRBV5-1 and TRBJ2-5, with 9 bases matching TRBD1. V gave up 3 bases and J gave up 4 bases; unmatched junction bases: 10. This CDR3 has 16 amino acids. Germline V gene sequence: CDR1 SGHRS, CDR2 YFSETQ. For the CDR3, the DNA is TGCGCCAGCAGCTCGACAACAGGGGGCCGGGGAGAGACCCAGTACTTC. Encoded protein: CASSSTTGGRGETQYF. The whole variable domain, remainder taken from reference TRBV5-1 and TRBJ2-5, is KAGVTQTPRYLIKTRGQQVTLSCSPISGHRSVSWYQQTPGQGLQFLFEYFSETQRNKGNFPGRFSGRQFSNSRSEMNVSTLELGDSALYLCASSSTTGGRGETQYFGPGTRLLVL.

The CDR3 DNA sequence: TGTGCCATCAGTGACGGCTCCTACGAGCAGTACTTC. Protein product: CAISDGSYEQYF. The chain combines TRBV10-3 with TRBJ2-7; D remains ambiguous. The CDR3 covers 12 residues. V was clipped by 3 bases and J by 0 bases, with 3 bases between them. Germline V gene lookup returns CDR1 ENHRY and CDR2 SYGVKD.

Here the CDR3 DNA reads TGTGCCAGCACCCGTGAGGGCAGGGGGCCTAGGGAGCTGTTTTTT. It codes for CASTREGRGPRELFF. V is TRBV2 and J is TRBJ2-2, with 8 nucleotides matching TRBD1. The CDR3 covers 15 residues. The germline CDR1 and CDR2 sequences are SNHLY and FYNNEI. The J segment lost 9 bases and the V segment lost 7 bases, leaving 13 bases of the junction unmatched.

The chain couples TRBV7-2 to TRBJ2-7; tentative D call: TRBD1 (6 bases). This CDR3 comprises 15 residues. Germline V gene lookup returns CDR1 SGHTA and CDR2 FQGNSA. V gave up 5 bases and J gave up 0 bases, with 14 bases separating them. The CDR3 DNA reads as TGTGCCAGCAGCCCCGGCAGGGGCCGCTCCTACGAGCAGTACTTC. Protein product: CASSPGRGRSYEQYF.

This chain links TRBV3-1 (or the pseudogene TRBV3-2) with TRBJ2-5, with 14 bases identical to TRBD2. The length of the CDR3 is 14 residues. Germline V gene sequence: CDR1 LGHDT, CDR2 YNNKEL (reference sequence). Losses at the gene ends were 4 bases for V and 9 bases for J; bases not matched to a gene: 4. The CDR3 DNA reads TGTGCCAGCAGCCCCGGGACTAGCGGGAGTTCCCAGTACTTC. Its translation is CASSPGTSGSSQYF.